The 13 T cell receptor beta chains below were found in one sample sequenced in a study of follicular helper T cells after annual influenza vaccination. Time point here: 2013-2014 season, 7 days after vaccination. Only in-frame clones appear in the TCRdb table, and some are missing; sequencing was by immunoSEQ multiplex PCR. This table has roughly 9,900 clones, approximately 84% appearing once. Sequencing used CXCR5- memory CD4+ T cells sorted from blood, obtained 7 days after influenza vaccination. The receptors shown here come from an adult who received the influenza vaccine.

The rearrangement links TRBV19 to TRBJ1-1; D might be TRBD1 (6 bases). Germline loops: CDR1 LNHDA, CDR2 SQIVND (reference sequence). The CDR3 is 15 amino acids. The V end lost 1 base, the J end lost 7 bases, and 16 bases lay between the germline ends. The CDR3 sequence is CASSIVRGGAGEAFF. In nucleotides, the CDR3 is TGTGCCAGTAGTATAGTAAGGGGGGGGGCCGGTGAAGCTTTCTTT.

With respect to this clone: This sample also contains other DNA sequences that code for the same CDR3. The chain employs TRBV7-6 and TRBJ2-5; TRBD1 might be the D (6 bases). Germline-derived CDR1 and CDR2 are SGHVS and FNYEAQ. The CDR3 has 13 amino acids. Trimming shortened V by 5 bases and J by 5 bases, and 12 bases separated the two germline ends. Here the CDR3 DNA reads TGTGCCAGCAGCACCGGACAGCGTGAGACCCAGTACTTC. Its protein is CASSTGQRETQYF.

The chain links TRBV18 to TRBJ2-7, with TRBD2 matching over 10 bases. The CDR3 has 17 residues. V shed 4 bases and J 1 base; nucleotides not matched to a gene: 10. The germline gives CDR1 KGHSH, CDR2 LQKENI. For the CDR3, the DNA is TGTGCCAGCTCACGCATTACCGGGACTAGCGAGTCCTACGAGCAGTACTTC. This sequence encodes CASSRITGTSESYEQYF.

This clone showed up just once. V and J are TRBV5-4 and TRBJ2-1; D uncertain. V lost 6 bases and J 3 bases, leaving 13 bases between the germline ends. Germline V CDR1 and CDR2: SGHNT, YYREEE (reference sequence). The CDR3 loop spans 14 amino acids. DNA of the CDR3: TGTGCCAGCACATCTCCCCGCAGCTACAATGAGCAGTTCTTC. As protein: CASTSPRSYNEQFF.

As for this clone: The junction departs from the called germline gene at one end, perhaps through a read error. The genes are TRBV28 and TRBJ2-7; D possibly uses TRBD1 or TRBD2 (5 bases each). This CDR3 comprises 14 residues. The V gene's germline CDR1 is MDHEN and CDR2 SYDVKM. CDR3 protein: CASCLSGRDYEQYF. CDR3 in DNA: TGTGCCAGCTGTTTATCGGGGCGCGACTACGAGCAGTACTTC.

The chain combines TRBV11-2 with TRBJ2-7, with 8 bases that match TRBD2. V shed 4 bases, J shed 5 bases, and the junction held 10 bases outside the gene matches. Germline CDR1 is SGHAT and CDR2 is FQNNGV. The CDR3 contains 15 residues. CDR3 in DNA: TGTGCCAGCAGCTCCTTAAGCGGGAGTAGGAACGAGCAGTACTTC. It encodes CASSSLSGSRNEQYF.

V gene TRBV5-4 combines with J gene TRBJ1-4; 7 nucleotides align to TRBD1. The CDR3 totals 15 residues. CDR1 and CDR2 (germline): SGHNT, YYREEE (reference sequence). V gave up 4 bases and J gave up 1 base; unmatched junction bases: 4. In nucleotides, the CDR3 is TGTGCCAGCAGCCCCAACAGGGGAACTAATGAAAAACTGTTTTTT. Amino acids: CASSPNRGTNEKLFF. Using reference TRBV5-4 and TRBJ1-4 for the parts outside the CDR3, the full variable domain is ETGVTQSPTHLIKTRGQQVTLRCSSQSGHNTVSWYQQALGQGPQFIFQYYREEENGRGNFPPRFSGLQFPNYSSELNVNALELDDSALYLCASSPNRGTNEKLFFGSGTQLSVL.

The genes are TRBV6-1 and TRBJ2-5, with D hard to call. V was shortened by 4 bases and J by 4 bases, with 4 bases between the two germline ends. The CDR3 loop spans 11 amino acids. Germline V gives CDR1 MNHNS, CDR2 SASEGT. Written as DNA, the CDR3 is TGTGCCAGCAGTGGAGCAGAGACCCAGTACTTC. Encoded protein: CASSGAETQYF.

This clone was seen a single time. The V and J genes are TRBV6-1 and TRBJ2-5, with 10 bases lining up with TRBD2. CDR3 length: 14 amino acids. Looked up from germline, CDR1 is MNHNS and CDR2 is SASEGT. V dropped 8 bases and J dropped 4; count of bases not matched to a gene: 7. The CDR3 reads CASGTSESVETQYF. The CDR3 region has the DNA TGTGCCAGCGGGACTAGCGAAAGCGTAGAGACCCAGTACTTC.

The rearrangement links TRBV10-1 to TRBJ2-3, with 7 bases matching TRBD2. Germline loops: CDR1 WNHNN, CDR2 SYGVQD (reference sequence). Trimming took 4 bases from V and 6 from J; bases not matched to a gene: 10. This CDR3 is 15 amino acids long. The CDR3 sequence: CASSGGRGLGDTQYF. The CDR3 nucleotides are TGCGCCAGCAGTGGCGGGAGAGGTTTGGGGGATACGCAGTATTTT.

This chain links TRBV18 with TRBJ2-1, with 10 bases identical to TRBD2. J gave up 4 bases and V 5 bases, and 5 bases lay outside the gene matches. Germline values: CDR1 KGHSH, CDR2 LQKENI. The CDR3 totals 15 residues. CDR3 sequence (DNA): TGTGCCAGCTCAGAGACTAGCGGGCGTTACAATGAGCAGTTCTTC. It translates to CASSETSGRYNEQFF.

This clone was seen a single time. This rearrangement joins TRBV28 to TRBJ2-1; 7 bases agree with TRBD1. The CDR3 runs to 13 residues. With 6 bases clipped from V and 7 bases from J, the junction kept 6 bases outside the gene matches. CDR1 is MDHEN and CDR2 is SYDVKM in the germline V gene. DNA for the CDR3: TGTGCCAGCAGCCGGGACAGCTCAAATGAGCAGTTCTTC. This encodes CASSRDSSNEQFF.

V is TRBV6-1 and J is TRBJ2-3; D is unresolved. CDR1 and CDR2 from the germline V gene are MNHNS and SASEGT. Trimming cost V 1 base and J 2 bases, with 7 bases left between them. The CDR3 is 14 amino acids. Written as DNA, the CDR3 is TGTGCCAGCAGTGAAGGGGGATCCACAGATACGCAGTATTTT. Its translation: CASSEGGSTDTQYF.